The present T cell receptor (beta chain) was sequenced within a study of T-cell reconstitution after alpha-beta-depleted transplantation in children. Preparation of the TCRbeta library used unique molecular identifiers. TCRdb analysed the PCR reads with MiXCR anew, one entry per CDR3 protein. Here the sample spans over 400,000 distinct CDR3 sequences, over 40% being singletons. This clonotype was recorded a few times. The sequence was obtained from a girl aged 2 to 9 with aplastic anemia, due to receive a stem cell transplant. The specimen was PBMCs, collected before TCRalphabeta/CD19-depleted stem cell transplant.

CDR3: CSAIGQGFVNQPQHF. Here the CDR3 DNA reads TGCAGTGCTATAGGACAGGGGTTTGTCAATCAGCCCCAGCATTTT. J is TRBJ1-5 and V is TRBV20-1; 9 bases map to TRBD1. The CDR3 is 15 amino acids. Germline V CDR1 and CDR2: DFQATT, SNEGSKA (reference sequence). V dropped 4 bases and J dropped 3; count of bases not matched to a gene: 7.